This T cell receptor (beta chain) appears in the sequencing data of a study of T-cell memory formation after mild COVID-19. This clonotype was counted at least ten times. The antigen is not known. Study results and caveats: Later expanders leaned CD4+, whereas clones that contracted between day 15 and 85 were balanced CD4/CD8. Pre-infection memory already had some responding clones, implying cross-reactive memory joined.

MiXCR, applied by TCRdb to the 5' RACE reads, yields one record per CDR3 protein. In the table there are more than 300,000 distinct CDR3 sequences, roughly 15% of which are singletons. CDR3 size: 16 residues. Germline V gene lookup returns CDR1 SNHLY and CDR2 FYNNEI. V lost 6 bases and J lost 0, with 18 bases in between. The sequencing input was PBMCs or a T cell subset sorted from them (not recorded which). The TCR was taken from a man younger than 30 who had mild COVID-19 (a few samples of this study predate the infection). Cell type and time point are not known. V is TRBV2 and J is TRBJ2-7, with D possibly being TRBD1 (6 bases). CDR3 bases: TGTGCCAGCAGCGAGAACGGCAGGGGCCTCTCCTACGAGCAGTACTTC. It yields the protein CASSENGRGLSYEQYF. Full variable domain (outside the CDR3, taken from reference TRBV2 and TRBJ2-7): EPEVTQTPSHQVTQMGQEVILRCVPISNHLYFYWYRQILGQKVEFLVSFYNNEISEKSEIFDDQFSVERPDGSNFTLKIRSTKLEDSAMYFCASSENGRGLSYEQYFGPGTRLTVT.